A single sample gave rise to the 16 T cell receptor beta chains below, sequenced in a study of blood T cell repertoires in COVID-19. TCRdb's copy holds only in-frame clones and misses some; the assay was immunoSEQ multiplex PCR. The sample has about 220,000 clones; roughly 85% are singletons. Source material: peripheral blood. The receptors here all came from a woman aged 65 to 85 with COVID-19, enrolled during active disease.

This rearrangement joins TRBV2 to TRBJ1-2; 8 bases align to TRBD1. The CDR3 loop spans 14 amino acids. Germline assignment: CDR1 SNHLY and CDR2 FYNNEI. V trimming: 6 bases; J trimming: 4 bases; junction bases outside the gene matches: 7. The CDR3 DNA reads TGTGCCAGCAGAGACAGGGGTACAGGCTATGGCTACACCTTC. Encoded protein: CASRDRGTGYGYTF.

V is TRBV24-1 and J is TRBJ1-6, with a weak D call TRBD1 (5 bases). The CDR3 consists of 14 residues. The ends were cut back, 1 base at V and 11 bases at J, with 11 bases in the middle. From germline, CDR1 is KGHDR and CDR2 SFDVKD. This chain's CDR3 is CATSDFFQGAPLHF. The CDR3 DNA is TGTGCCACCAGTGATTTCTTCCAGGGCGCACCCCTCCACTTT.

The rearrangement uses TRBV11-3 and TRBJ1-1; perhaps TRBD1 as D (6 bases). Trimming shortened V by 5 bases and J by 1 base, and 11 bases separated the two germline ends. Germline V CDR1 and CDR2: SGHNT, YENEEA. The CDR3 is made up of 14 amino acids. In nucleotides, the CDR3 is TGTGCCAGCAGCCCAGGGGACCCGAACACTGAAGCTTTCTTT. Translation: CASSPGDPNTEAFF.

This chain uses TRBV9 with TRBJ2-1, with a tentative D call TRBD2 (5 bases). V was pared by 3 bases and J by 1 base, with 8 bases between. Germline lookup yields CDR1 SGDLS and CDR2 YYNGEE. This CDR3 is 14 amino acids long. The DNA of the CDR3 is TGTGCCAGCAGCGCTAGCCCTTCCTACAATGAGCAGTTCTTC. This translates into CASSASPSYNEQFF.

The chain employs TRBV14 and TRBJ1-2; 9 positions agree with TRBD1. The CDR3 is made up of 14 amino acids. J lost 5 bases, V lost 4 bases, and 5 bases had no gene match. Germline V lookup: CDR1 SGHDN, CDR2 FVKESK. The CDR3 region is CASSRDREAYGYTF. The CDR3 nucleotides read TGTGCCAGCAGCCGGGACAGGGAAGCATATGGCTACACCTTC.

The V and J genes are TRBV13 and TRBJ1-4; D may be TRBD1 (6 bases). CDR1 is PRHDT, CDR2 FYEKMQ, per germline (reference sequence). The CDR3 covers 16 residues. Trimming pared 2 bases from V and 0 bases from J, leaving 10 bases between. CDR3 sequence reads: CASSLRTVATNEKLFF. The CDR3 DNA sequence: TGTGCCAGCAGCTTAAGGACAGTTGCAACTAATGAAAAACTGTTTTTT.

V gene TRBV4-2 combines with J gene TRBJ2-5; 13 positions match TRBD2. This CDR3 spans 17 amino acids. The J segment lost 4 bases and the V segment lost 2 bases, leaving 7 bases of the junction unmatched. Germline V gene lookup returns CDR1 LGHNA and CDR2 YNFKEQ. This CDR3 is CASSQTSGGALGETQYF. The CDR3, as DNA: TGTGCCAGCAGCCAAACTAGCGGGGGGGCCCTAGGAGAGACCCAGTACTTC.

The V call is TRBV7-3, the J call TRBJ2-2, with D possibly TRBD2 on 6 matching bases. The germline V gene has CDR1 SGHTA and CDR2 FQGTGA. Trimming removed 5 bases at V and 1 base at J, with 14 bases between. The CDR3 sequence is 16 residues long. This CDR3 is CASSLLARQNTGELFF. CDR3 coding DNA: TGTGCCAGCAGCCTTCTAGCGAGACAGAACACCGGGGAGCTGTTTTTT.

This chain's CDR3 is CASSQAVTRGAFF. CDR3 DNA: TGTGCCAGCAGCCAAGCGGTGACCCGAGGAGCTTTCTTT. The chain joins TRBV3-1 (or the pseudogene TRBV3-2) to TRBJ1-1; D unresolved. Trimming pared 1 base from V and 10 bases from J, leaving 13 bases between. The CDR3 covers 13 residues. Germline V gene data show CDR1 as LGHDT and CDR2 as YNNKEL (reference sequence).

The rearrangement uses TRBV3-1 (or the pseudogene TRBV3-2) and TRBJ2-2; a possible D gene is TRBD2 (5 bases). Trimming took 0 bases from V and 3 from J, leaving 11 bases between them. The CDR3 contains 16 residues. From germline, CDR1 is LGHDT and CDR2 YNNKEL (reference sequence). CDR3 DNA sequence: TGTGCCAGCAGCCAAGAAAGAGGGATGGACACCGGGGAGCTGTTTTTT. Translation gives CASSQERGMDTGELFF.

The V and J genes are TRBV6-2 or TRBV6-3 and TRBJ1-1; a weak D match, TRBD1 (5 bases). Trimming cost V 2 bases and J 6 bases, with 13 bases left between them. CDR1 is MNHEY and CDR2 is SVGEGT in the germline V gene. The length of the CDR3 is 14 residues. CDR3 amino acids: CASSYGGTVPEAFF. In DNA form, the CDR3 reads TGTGCCAGCAGTTACGGGGGGACCGTACCTGAAGCTTTCTTT.

The J gene is TRBJ2-7, the V gene TRBV7-9, with 7 bases matching TRBD1. This CDR3 is 16 amino acids long. Germline V lookup: CDR1 SEHNR, CDR2 FQNEAQ (reference sequence). The J segment lost 4 bases and the V segment lost 5 bases, leaving 14 bases of the junction unmatched. CDR3 bases: TGTGCCAGCAGCACTTGGACCGGGACAGCTTTTTACGAGCAGTACTTC. Translation: CASSTWTGTAFYEQYF.

The gene calls are TRBV7-2 and TRBJ1-2; D is unclear. Trimming left V 0 bases short and J 4 bases short, with 9 bases between. CDR3 length: 14 amino acids. Per the germline V gene, CDR1 is SGHTA and CDR2 is FQGNSA. CDR3 sequence: CASSLATAAYGYTF. CDR3 DNA sequence: TGTGCCAGCAGCTTAGCCACAGCCGCCTATGGCTACACCTTC.

This clone was recorded only once. CDR3 bases: TGTGCCAGCAGGAGACAGGGGGCGGAGAGGGATACGCAGTATTTT. Encoded protein: CASRRQGAERDTQYF. The chain joins TRBV2 to TRBJ2-3; 10 bases align to TRBD1. This CDR3 has 15 amino acids. Germline values: CDR1 SNHLY, CDR2 FYNNEI. J gave up 6 bases and V 6 bases, and 9 bases lay outside the gene matches.

The V and J genes are TRBV27 and TRBJ2-3; no clear D gene. The CDR3 has 13 residues. The germline V gene encodes CDR1 MNHEY and CDR2 SMNVEV (reference sequence). V dropped 10 bases and J dropped 11 bases, with 22 bases sitting between them. CDR3 coding DNA: TGTGCCACCAAAAATTTGGCCATCTCTCTGCAGTATTTT. Its protein is CATKNLAISLQYF.

The rearrangement joins TRBV15 to TRBJ2-3; TRBD2 agrees at 9 bases. This CDR3 is built from 13 residues. Per germline, CDR1 LNHNV and CDR2 YYDKDF (reference sequence). The J segment lost 3 bases and the V segment lost 9 bases, leaving 4 bases of the junction unmatched. The CDR3 DNA follows: TGTGCCACTAGCGGGAGTTCGACAGATACGCAGTATTTT. Amino acids: CATSGSSTDTQYF.